What follows describes a single T cell receptor beta chain. Germline lookup yields CDR1 LGHDT and CDR2 YNNKEL (reference sequence). The V end was cut by 4 bases, the J end by 3 bases, with 10 bases between. The CDR3 is 14 amino acids. Authors' methods: It was from reference gene primer amplification that nucleated cell counts were estimated. Profiling relied on immunoSEQ multiplex PCR, and the TCRdb table lists in-frame clones only, not all of them. The DNA gave D and trimming, while V, J and clone size come from that table. The table shows some 70,000 clones, with roughly 90% occurring only once. The data are from a study of blood T cell repertoires in COVID-19. Overall study context: COVID-19 samples, acute and convalescent, were from the United States, Italy and Spain. The analysed material was cDNA or gDNA that came from T cells, B-cell-depleted T cells, or PBMCs.

The chain recombines TRBV3-1 (or the pseudogene TRBV3-2) with TRBJ2-1; D unresolved. The sequence was collected from a man aged 50-59 years with acute or convalescent COVID-19. Material: peripheral blood. CDR3 sequence (DNA): TGTGCCAGCAGCCCGGAGAAGGACTACAATGAGCAGTTCTTC. Translation: CASSPEKDYNEQFF.